The 25 T cell receptor beta chains below come from one sample, sequenced in a study of T cell responses to AZD1222 COVID-19 vaccine. TCRdb's copy holds only in-frame clones and misses some; the assay was immunoSEQ multiplex PCR. This sample has around 15,000 clones, with under 85% found just once. The sequenced sample was peripheral blood, obtained 28 days after the second AZD1222 dose. Source of these receptors: an adult who received the AZD1222 COVID-19 vaccine.

This sequence joins TRBV3-1 (or the pseudogene TRBV3-2) and TRBJ1-2; no firm D call. The CDR3 is made up of 13 amino acids. V dropped 0 bases and J dropped 4 bases, with 6 bases sitting between them. The germline V gene has CDR1 LGHDT and CDR2 YNNKEL (reference sequence). The chain's CDR3 is CASSQEGSYGYTF. As DNA, the CDR3 is TGTGCCAGCAGCCAAGAGGGCAGCTATGGCTACACCTTC.

The chain has TRBV2 and TRBJ1-5; no clear D. Looked up from germline, CDR1 is SNHLY and CDR2 is FYNNEI. The CDR3 runs 15 residues. The V and J ends lost 3 bases and 0 bases respectively, with 9 bases between them. The CDR3 DNA reads TGTGCCAGCAGTGACCGGCAGGCTAGCAATCAGCCCCAGCATTTT. Amino acids: CASSDRQASNQPQHF.

The chain combines TRBV7-9 with TRBJ1-1; D is undetermined. Trimming left V 1 base short and J 6 bases short, with 9 bases between. The germline gives CDR1 SEHNR, CDR2 FQNEAQ (reference sequence). This CDR3 is built from 13 residues. The CDR3 DNA follows: TGTGCCAGCAGCTTAGTAGTCGTGGCTGAAGCTTTCTTT. This translates into CASSLVVVAEAFF. Using reference TRBV7-9 and TRBJ1-1 for the parts outside the CDR3, the full variable domain is DTGVSQNPRHKITKRGQNVTFRCDPISEHNRLYWYRQTLGQGPEFLTYFQNEAQLEKSRLLSDRFSAERPKGSFSTLEIQRTEQGDSAMYLCASSLVVVAEAFFGQGTRLTVV.

The chain uses TRBV5-1 and TRBJ2-1; 7 bases align to TRBD2. Trimming took 0 bases from V and 8 from J; bases not matched to a gene: 11. The CDR3 extends over 16 amino acids. Germline V gene lookup returns CDR1 SGHRS and CDR2 YFSETQ. This CDR3 reads CASSLESGGRAYEQFF. The DNA for the CDR3 is TGCGCCAGCAGCTTGGAATCTGGCGGGAGAGCGTATGAGCAGTTCTTC.

The V and J genes are TRBV12-3 or TRBV12-4 and TRBJ1-1; no firm D call. This CDR3 contains 11 residues. V lost 5 bases and J 2 bases, leaving 3 bases between the germline ends. The CDR3 region is CASSPNTEAFF. The CDR3 coding sequence is TGTGCCAGCAGTCCCAACACTGAAGCTTTCTTT.

This clone was picked up a small number of times. V usage is TRBV25-1 and J usage is TRBJ2-1; no definite D call. The CDR3 is made up of 14 amino acids. Germline V CDR1 and CDR2: MGHDK, SYGVNS. Trimming shortened V by 2 bases and J by 3 bases, and 8 bases separated the two germline ends. The CDR3 DNA follows: TGTGCCAGCAGTGAACAGGATGGCTACAATGAGCAGTTCTTC. This gives the protein CASSEQDGYNEQFF.

This clone was counted a single time. The chain links TRBV27 to TRBJ2-7; the D is unclear. Trimming left V 7 bases short and J 2 bases short, with 12 bases between. This CDR3 contains 13 residues. Per the germline V gene, CDR1 is MNHEY and CDR2 is SMNVEV (reference sequence). CDR3: CASKRGYPYEQYF. DNA for the CDR3: TGTGCCAGCAAAAGAGGCTACCCCTACGAGCAGTACTTC.

The rearrangement joins TRBV19 to TRBJ1-1; no definite D call. V lost 3 bases to trimming and J lost 0 bases, with 11 bases between them. The CDR3 length is 15 residues. Germline values: CDR1 LNHDA, CDR2 SQIVND (reference sequence). In DNA, the CDR3 is TGTGCCAGTAGTATTGGACTGAACATGAACACTGAAGCTTTCTTT. This sequence encodes CASSIGLNMNTEAFF.

V gene TRBV2 combines with J gene TRBJ1-4; 7 bases map to TRBD1. Losses at the gene ends were 11 bases for V and 7 bases for J; bases not matched to a gene: 10. Germline CDR1 SNHLY, CDR2 FYNNEI. The CDR3 has 13 residues. The CDR3 here is CAGKGGVSEKLFF. The CDR3 bases are TGTGCCGGAAAAGGGGGCGTTAGTGAAAAACTGTTTTTT.

The gene calls are TRBV30 and TRBJ1-5; no firm D call. Germline values: CDR1 GTSNPN, CDR2 SVGIG (reference sequence). Trimming stripped 1 base from V and 4 bases from J, with 5 bases between. This CDR3 region has 12 residues. CDR3 residues: CAWSDGNQPQHF. As DNA, the CDR3 is TGTGCCTGGAGTGACGGTAATCAGCCCCAGCATTTT.

This chain uses TRBV3-1 (or the pseudogene TRBV3-2) with TRBJ2-3; 10 bases fit TRBD2. Germline V gives CDR1 LGHDT, CDR2 YNNKEL (reference sequence). J lost 6 bases, V lost 1 base, and 1 base had no gene match. The length of the CDR3 is 14 residues. The CDR3 DNA sequence: TGTGCCAGCAGCCAAGCACTAGCGGGGGATACGCAGTATTTT. It translates to CASSQALAGDTQYF.

The chain couples TRBV10-3 to TRBJ1-6, with D tentatively TRBD1 (5 bases). Trimming removed 0 bases from V and 10 bases from J, with 13 bases in between. The CDR3 covers 15 residues. Germline V gene sequence: CDR1 ENHRY, CDR2 SYGVKD. CDR3 nucleotides: TGTGCCATCAGTGAGTCGGACAAAAGGAGGTCACCCCTCCACTTT. Protein: CAISESDKRRSPLHF.

This chain joins TRBV19 and TRBJ2-2; 7 bases are shared with TRBD1. Germline CDR1 is LNHDA and CDR2 is SQIVND (reference sequence). The V gene end was trimmed by 10 bases and the J gene end by 5 bases; junction bases not matched to a gene: 7. This CDR3 region has 13 residues. The CDR3 is CAILARGTGELFF. CDR3 in DNA: TGTGCCATCCTCGCCAGGGGGACCGGGGAGCTGTTTTTT.

This rearrangement joins TRBV6-4 to TRBJ2-1; 12 nucleotides align to TRBD2. The germline CDR1 and CDR2 sequences are MRHNA and SNTAGT. Trimming cost V 5 bases and J 8 bases; bases outside gene matches: 7. The CDR3 has 15 residues. CDR3 in amino acids: CASSPTSGSFYEQFF. In DNA form, the CDR3 reads TGTGCCAGCAGTCCGACTAGCGGGAGTTTTTATGAGCAGTTCTTC.

The V and J genes are TRBV15 and TRBJ2-7, with 8 nucleotides matching TRBD1. Looked up from germline, CDR1 is LNHNV and CDR2 is YYDKDF (reference sequence). J gave up 0 bases and V 4 bases, and 17 bases lay outside the gene matches. This CDR3 contains 19 residues. The CDR3 reads CATSTRGQGITPSSYEQYF. The CDR3 nucleotides read TGTGCCACCAGCACAAGAGGACAGGGCATAACTCCATCCTCCTACGAGCAGTACTTC.

The rearrangement uses TRBV2 and TRBJ2-7; 9 bases are shared with TRBD2. This CDR3 contains 15 residues. Germline lookup yields CDR1 SNHLY and CDR2 FYNNEI. J was trimmed by 6 bases and V by 5 bases; bases with no gene match: 11. CDR3 nucleotide sequence: TGTGCCAGCAGTATACCTAGCGGGATAGAGGGCGAGCAGTACTTC. Translated: CASSIPSGIEGEQYF.

The CDR3 DNA reads as TGTGCCAGCAGCCGACAGGGAACTGAAGCTTTCTTT. Protein: CASSRQGTEAFF. This chain connects TRBV28 to TRBJ1-1; 7 bases are a match to TRBD1. CDR3 size: 12 residues. Germline V gene lookup returns CDR1 MDHEN and CDR2 SYDVKM. The V gene end was trimmed by 6 bases and the J gene end by 5 bases; junction bases not matched to a gene: 3.

The chain couples TRBV11-3 to TRBJ2-7; D not certain. CDR3 length: 13 residues. V was pared by 3 bases and J by 13 bases, with 19 bases between. Germline CDR1 and CDR2: SGHNT and YENEEA. The CDR3 region has the DNA TGTGCCAGCAGCTTCAACGTCGAAGCCTCGGTATACTTC. It encodes CASSFNVEASVYF.

V is TRBV7-3 and J is TRBJ2-5; 16 nucleotides align to TRBD2. Looked up from germline, CDR1 is SGHTA and CDR2 is FQGTGA. Germline trimming cut 4 bases from V and 1 base from J; bases unmatched to any gene: 3. CDR3 length: 17 residues. This CDR3 is CASSSGLAGGSQETQYF. CDR3 coding DNA: TGTGCCAGCAGCTCGGGACTAGCGGGGGGGTCCCAAGAGACCCAGTACTTC. Variable domain in full (rest from reference TRBV7-3 and TRBJ2-5): GAGVSQTPSNKVTEKGKYVELRCDPISGHTALYWYRQSLGQGPEFLIYFQGTGAADDSGLPNDRFFAVRPEGSVSTLKIQRTERGDSAVYLCASSSGLAGGSQETQYFGPGTRLLVL.

V and J are TRBV27 and TRBJ2-1; D perhaps matches TRBD2 (5 bases). V lost 4 bases and J lost 4, with 20 bases in between. Germline CDR1 and CDR2: MNHEY and SMNVEV (reference sequence). The CDR3 is 17 amino acids. The chain's CDR3 is CASSSPFSAEEYNEQFF. CDR3 coding DNA: TGTGCCAGCAGTTCACCCTTTTCGGCGGAGGAGTACAATGAGCAGTTCTTC.

This clone was recorded only once. This chain links TRBV5-6 with TRBJ1-1; D unresolved. Germline CDR1 and CDR2: SGHDT and YYEEEE. V was cut by 2 bases and J by 8 bases, with 7 bases left in between. The CDR3 spans 11 residues. CDR3 amino acids: CASSFYKEAFF. The CDR3 nucleotides are TGTGCCAGCAGCTTTTATAAAGAAGCTTTCTTT.

This chain links TRBV5-1 with TRBJ2-5; the D is unclear. This CDR3 has 11 amino acids. Germline CDR1 reads SGHRS; CDR2 reads YFSETQ. Trimming cost V 2 bases and J 4 bases, with 3 bases left between them. The CDR3 spells CASSLLETQYF. CDR3 coding DNA: TGCGCCAGCAGCTTACTAGAGACCCAGTACTTC.

The chain couples TRBV7-3 to TRBJ2-1; D possibly matches TRBD1 or TRBD2 (5 bases each). The ends were cut back, 2 bases at V and 6 bases at J, with 11 bases in the middle. Per the germline V gene, CDR1 is SGHTA and CDR2 is FQGTGA. This CDR3 spans 14 amino acids. The CDR3 region is CASSLGATSNEQFF. CDR3 nucleotides: TGTGCCAGCAGCTTAGGGGCCACTAGCAATGAGCAGTTCTTC.

The rearrangement joins TRBV19 to TRBJ2-5, with TRBD1 identical over 8 bases. The CDR3 length is 14 residues. The germline V gene has CDR1 LNHDA and CDR2 SQIVND (reference sequence). V gave up 5 bases and J gave up 6 bases; unmatched junction bases: 8. The CDR3 sequence is CASSLTGEMKTQYF. The CDR3, as DNA: TGTGCCAGTAGTCTGACAGGGGAGATGAAGACCCAGTACTTC.

CDR3 region: CASSFLGGLDEQYF. CDR3 DNA: TGCGCCAGCAGCTTCCTGGGGGGGCTCGACGAGCAGTACTTC. This chain links TRBV5-1 with TRBJ2-7, with D perhaps matching TRBD2 (7 bases). Germline V CDR1 and CDR2: SGHRS, YFSETQ. V lost 2 bases and J 5 bases, leaving 14 bases between the germline ends. The CDR3 covers 14 residues.